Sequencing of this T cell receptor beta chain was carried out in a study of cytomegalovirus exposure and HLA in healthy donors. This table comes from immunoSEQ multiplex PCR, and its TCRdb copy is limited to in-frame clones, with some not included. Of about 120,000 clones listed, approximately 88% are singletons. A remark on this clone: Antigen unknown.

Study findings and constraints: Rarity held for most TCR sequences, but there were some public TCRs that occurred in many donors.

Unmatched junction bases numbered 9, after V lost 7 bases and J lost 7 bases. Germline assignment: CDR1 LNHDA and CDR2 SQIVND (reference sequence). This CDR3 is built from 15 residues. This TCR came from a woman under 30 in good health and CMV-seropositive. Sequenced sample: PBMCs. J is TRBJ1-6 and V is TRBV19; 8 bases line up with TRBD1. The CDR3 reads CASKRTGHGNSPLHF. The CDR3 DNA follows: TGTGCCAGTAAGCGGACAGGGCACGGGAATTCACCCCTCCACTTT.